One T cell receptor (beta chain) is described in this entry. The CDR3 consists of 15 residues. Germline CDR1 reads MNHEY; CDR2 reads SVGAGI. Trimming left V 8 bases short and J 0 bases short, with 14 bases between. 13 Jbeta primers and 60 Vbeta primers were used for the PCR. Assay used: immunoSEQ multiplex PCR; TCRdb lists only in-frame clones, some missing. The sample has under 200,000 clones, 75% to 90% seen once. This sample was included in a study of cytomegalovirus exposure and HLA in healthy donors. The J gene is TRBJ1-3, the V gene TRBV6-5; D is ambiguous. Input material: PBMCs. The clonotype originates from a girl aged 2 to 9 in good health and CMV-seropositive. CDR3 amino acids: CASYDGRDSGNTIYF. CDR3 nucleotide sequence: TGTGCCAGCTACGACGGACGGGACTCTGGAAACACCATATATTTT.